This record concerns one T cell receptor beta chain sequence. Its antigen remains unknown. Here immunoSEQ multiplex PCR was the method, and the copy in TCRdb shows in-frame clones only, minus some. The sample has over 85,000 clones; around nine tenths are singletons. The CDR3 extends over 14 amino acids. V lost 6 bases to trimming and J lost 4 bases, with 16 bases between them. In germline, CDR1 is LGHDT, CDR2 YNNKEL (reference sequence). This specimen belongs to a study of T cell responses to AZD1222 COVID-19 vaccine. Study-wide points: Repertoire collection took place solely once the T cell response had peaked. Clonal diversity may have been underestimated in mostly white British donors. Nearly half of the spike-specific TCRs reportedly recognize variant regions that carry no mutations. Only five to seven AZD1222 recipients were seropositive at baseline.

The rearrangement joins TRBV3-1 (or the pseudogene TRBV3-2) to TRBJ2-7; D gene uncertain. The sequenced sample was peripheral blood, obtained 28 days after the second AZD1222 dose. The TCR was taken from an adult who received the AZD1222 COVID-19 vaccine. DNA for the CDR3: TGTGCCAGCAGTCACTCCGAGAGTGTTTACGAGCAGTACTTC. This translates into CASSHSESVYEQYF.